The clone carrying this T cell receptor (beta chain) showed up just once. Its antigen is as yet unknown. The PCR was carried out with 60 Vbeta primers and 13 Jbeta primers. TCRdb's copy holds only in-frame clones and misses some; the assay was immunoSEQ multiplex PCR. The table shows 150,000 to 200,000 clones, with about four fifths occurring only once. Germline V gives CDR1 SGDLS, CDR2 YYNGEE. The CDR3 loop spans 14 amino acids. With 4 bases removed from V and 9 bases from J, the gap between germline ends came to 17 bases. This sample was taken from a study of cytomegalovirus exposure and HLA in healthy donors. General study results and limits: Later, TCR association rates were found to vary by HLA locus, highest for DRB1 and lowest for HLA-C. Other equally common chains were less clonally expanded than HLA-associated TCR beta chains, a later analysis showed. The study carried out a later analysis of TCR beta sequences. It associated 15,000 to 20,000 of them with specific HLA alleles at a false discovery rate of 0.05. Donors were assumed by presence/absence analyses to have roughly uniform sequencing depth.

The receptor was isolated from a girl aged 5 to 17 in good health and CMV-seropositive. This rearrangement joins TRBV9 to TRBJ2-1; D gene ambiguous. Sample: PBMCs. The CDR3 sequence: CASSPILGRGEQFF. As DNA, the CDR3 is TGTGCCAGCAGCCCCATACTCGGCCGCGGTGAGCAGTTCTTC.